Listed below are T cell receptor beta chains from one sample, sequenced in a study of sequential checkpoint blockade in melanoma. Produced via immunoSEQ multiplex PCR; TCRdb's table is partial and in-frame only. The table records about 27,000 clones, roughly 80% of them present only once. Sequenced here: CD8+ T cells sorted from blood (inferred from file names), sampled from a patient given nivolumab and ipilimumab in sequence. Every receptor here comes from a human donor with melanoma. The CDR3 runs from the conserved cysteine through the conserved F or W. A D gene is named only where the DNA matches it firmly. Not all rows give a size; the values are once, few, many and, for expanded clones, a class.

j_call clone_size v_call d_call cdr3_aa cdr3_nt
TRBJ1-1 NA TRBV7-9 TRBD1 CASSSGTGEAFF TGTGCCAGCAGCAGCGGGACAGGGGAAGCTTTCTTT
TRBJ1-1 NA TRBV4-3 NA CASSQGGGLASEAFF TGCGCCAGCAGCCAGGGTGGGGGACTGGCTTCTGAAGCTTTCTTT
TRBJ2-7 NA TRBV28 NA CASSGRGPIDEQYF TGTGCCAGCAGCGGCAGGGGCCCTATCGACGAGCAGTACTTC
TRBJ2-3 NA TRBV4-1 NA CASSQVSSGDTQYF TGCGCCAGCAGCCAAGTTAGTAGCGGAGATACGCAGTATTTT
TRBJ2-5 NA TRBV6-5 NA CASSYSKRRETQYF TGTGCCAGCAGTTACTCGAAGCGTCGTGAGACCCAGTACTTC
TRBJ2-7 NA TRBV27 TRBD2 CASSYGLGREQYF TGTGCCAGCAGTTACGGCCTCGGGAGGGAGCAGTACTTC
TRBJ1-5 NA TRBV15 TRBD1 CATSRGQGGVQPQHF TGTGCCACCAGCAGAGGACAGGGGGGCGTTCAGCCCCAGCATTTT
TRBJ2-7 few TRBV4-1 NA CASSQQGKDEQYF TGCGCCAGCAGCCAGCAGGGTAAGGACGAGCAGTACTTC
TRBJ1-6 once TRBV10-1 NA CASSESNGRMDSPLHF TGCGCCAGCAGTGAGTCGAACGGGAGGATGGATTCACCCCTCCACTTT
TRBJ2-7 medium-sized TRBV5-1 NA CASTDSDYEQYF TGCGCCAGCACCGACAGCGACTACGAGCAGTACTTC
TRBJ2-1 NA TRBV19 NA CASSIGVSHNEQFF TGTGCCAGTAGTATAGGTGTCTCCCACAATGAGCAGTTCTTC
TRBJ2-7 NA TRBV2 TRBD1 CASSETGQGNTGWEQYF TGTGCCAGCAGTGAAACTGGACAGGGCAATACTGGATGGGAGCAGTACTTC
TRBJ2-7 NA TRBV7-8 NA CASTLVSGEQYF TGTGCCAGCACCCTAGTCAGCGGCGAGCAGTACTTC
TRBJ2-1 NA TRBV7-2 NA CASSLEGLNEQFF TGTGCCAGCAGCCTTGAGGGCCTCAATGAGCAGTTCTTC
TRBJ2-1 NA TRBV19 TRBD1 CASSEGGIEQFF TGTGCCAGTAGCGAAGGGGGCATTGAGCAGTTCTTC
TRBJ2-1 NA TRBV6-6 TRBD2 CASSPSVGGNEQFF TGTGCCAGCAGTCCTAGTGTGGGGGGGAATGAGCAGTTCTTC
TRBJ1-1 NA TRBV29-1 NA CSVVEGGTEAFF TGCAGCGTTGTAGAGGGAGGGACTGAAGCTTTCTTT
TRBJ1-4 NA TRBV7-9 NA CASSPGRDIDNEKLFF TGTGCCAGCAGCCCGGGCCGGGACATTGATAATGAAAAACTGTTTTTT
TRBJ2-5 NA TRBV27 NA CASSWKGGPAETQYF TGTGCCAGCAGTTGGAAGGGGGGGCCGGCCGAGACCCAGTACTTC
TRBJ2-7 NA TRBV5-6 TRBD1 CASSLGTGGFDEQYF TGTGCCAGCAGCTTGGGGACAGGGGGCTTCGACGAGCAGTACTTC
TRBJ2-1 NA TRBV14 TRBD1 CASSQEADRVDEQFF TGTGCCAGCAGCCAAGAGGCGGACAGGGTGGATGAGCAGTTCTTC
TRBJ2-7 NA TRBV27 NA CASSFRGRGWEQYF TGTGCCAGCAGTTTCAGGGGTCGAGGTTGGGAGCAGTACTTC
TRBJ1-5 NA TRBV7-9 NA CASSLGPGDQPQHF TGTGCCAGCAGCTTAGGCCCAGGGGATCAGCCCCAGCATTTT
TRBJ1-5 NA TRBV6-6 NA CASRKGGEYSNQPQHF TGTGCCAGCAGGAAAGGAGGGGAGTATAGCAATCAGCCCCAGCATTTT
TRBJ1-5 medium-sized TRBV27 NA CASSLGAGPYSNQPQHF TGTGCCAGCAGTTTAGGGGCAGGGCCCTATAGCAATCAGCCCCAGCATTTT
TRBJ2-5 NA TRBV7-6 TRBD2 CASSLDSQGTSGEYF TGTGCCAGCAGCTTAGATTCCCAAGGGACTAGCGGGGAGTACTTC
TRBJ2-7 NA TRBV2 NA CASSGQTYEQYF TGTGCCAGCAGCGGACAGACCTACGAGCAGTACTTC
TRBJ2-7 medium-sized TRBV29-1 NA CSVEGTDSYEQYF TGCAGCGTTGAGGGCACGGACTCCTACGAGCAGTACTTC
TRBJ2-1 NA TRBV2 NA CASTPGWEQFF TGTGCCAGCACCCCCGGGTGGGAGCAGTTCTTC
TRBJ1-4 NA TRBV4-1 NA CASSQVGGDEKLFF TGCGCCAGCAGCCAAGTGGGGGGGGATGAAAAACTGTTTTTT
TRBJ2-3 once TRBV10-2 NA CASSEGREYTQYF TGCGCCAGCAGTGAGGGCAGGGAATATACGCAGTATTTT
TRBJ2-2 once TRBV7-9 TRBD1 CASSLGYEGGKGNTGELFF TGTGCCAGCAGCCTAGGATATGAAGGGGGCAAGGGGAACACCGGGGAGCTGTTTTTT
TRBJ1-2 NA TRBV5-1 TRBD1 CASSWDSGGSYGYTF TGCGCCAGCAGCTGGGACTCAGGGGGCAGCTATGGCTACACCTTC
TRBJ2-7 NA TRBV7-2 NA CASSYTLDKDEQYF TGTGCCAGCAGCTACACCCTGGACAAGGACGAGCAGTACTTC
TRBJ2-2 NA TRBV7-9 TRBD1 CASSFLRETGSGELFF TGTGCCAGCAGCTTTCTGCGCGAGACAGGGTCTGGGGAGCTGTTTTTT